This T cell receptor beta chain was recovered during a study of T cell responses to AZD1222 COVID-19 vaccine. The V and J ends lost 2 bases and 0 bases respectively, with 14 bases between them. Germline CDR1 and CDR2: MDHEN and SYDVKM. The CDR3 totals 17 residues. Here immunoSEQ multiplex PCR was the method, and the copy in TCRdb shows in-frame clones only, minus some. In the table there are around 200,000 clones, around 90% of which are singletons. The TCR sequence derives from an adult who received the AZD1222 COVID-19 vaccine. The input for sequencing was peripheral blood, taken 28 days after the second AZD1222 dose. This chain links TRBV28 with TRBJ1-3; D not certain. The CDR3 DNA reads as TGTGCCAGCAGTTTACCCCGGGCTTCGAGCTCTGGAAACACCATATATTTT. Protein: CASSLPRASSSGNTIYF.